The next 3 T cell receptor beta chains were all read from a single sample in a study of chemoradiotherapy in HPV16-positive cancers. Only in-frame clones appear in the TCRdb table, and some are missing; sequencing was by immunoSEQ multiplex PCR. The sample lists approximately 28,000 clones, approximately 90% occurring once. The material sequenced was blood, taken from a patient who underwent chemoradiotherapy. Receptor source: a human donor with HPV-associated anogenital cancer.

The chain is built from TRBV6-6 and TRBJ1-2; D is undetermined. Trimming left V 3 bases short and J 4 bases short, with 12 bases between. The CDR3 loop spans 14 amino acids. Germline V gene sequence: CDR1 MNHNY, CDR2 SVGAGI (reference sequence). This CDR3 reads CASSYGSSPYGYTF. The CDR3 DNA is TGTGCCAGCAGTTATGGGTCCTCCCCCTATGGCTACACCTTC.

This clone was seen just once. The rearrangement joins TRBV18 to TRBJ2-3; 8 nucleotides line up with TRBD2. J lost 4 bases, V lost 3 bases, and 9 bases had no gene match. Germline lookup yields CDR1 KGHSH and CDR2 LQKENI. This CDR3 has 16 residues. CDR3 coding DNA: TGTGCCAGCTCACCCCTACCGGGGGGGCTAGCAGATACGCAGTATTTT. Residues: CASSPLPGGLADTQYF. The full variable domain, with the rest looked up from reference TRBV18 and TRBJ2-3, is NAGVMQNPRHLVRRRGQEARLRCSPMKGHSHVYWYRQLPEEGLKFMVYLQKENIIDESGMPKERFSAEFPKEGPSILRIQQVVRGDSAAYFCASSPLPGGLADTQYFGPGTRLTVL.

The chain is built from TRBV7-9 and TRBJ2-2; D might be TRBD1 or TRBD2, each matching 6 bases. Trimming removed 1 base at V and 5 bases at J, with 14 bases between. Germline lookup yields CDR1 SEHNR and CDR2 FQNEAQ (reference sequence). The CDR3 loop spans 16 amino acids. CDR3 in amino acids: CASSLDTGARTGELFF. As DNA, the CDR3 is TGTGCCAGCAGCTTAGATACGGGGGCGAGAACCGGGGAGCTGTTTTTT. Full variable domain (rest looked up from reference TRBV7-9 and TRBJ2-2): DTGVSQNPRHKITKRGQNVTFRCDPISEHNRLYWYRQTLGQGPEFLTYFQNEAQLEKSRLLSDRFSAERPKGSFSTLEIQRTEQGDSAMYLCASSLDTGARTGELFFGEGSRLTVL.